The entry that follows covers one T cell receptor beta chain sequence. The V segment lost 1 base and the J segment 2 bases; nucleotides outside the gene matches: 7. Germline assignment: CDR1 LGHNA and CDR2 YSLEER. The CDR3 is made up of 16 amino acids. Profiling relied on immunoSEQ multiplex PCR, and the TCRdb table lists in-frame clones only, not all of them. The sample consists of 250,000 or so clones, roughly 91% of them appearing once. This record belongs to a study of blood T cell repertoires in COVID-19. Categorization into cohorts depended on clinical history that participants reported. The sequence was obtained from a man in his forties who had recovered from COVID-19. The chain joins TRBV4-3 to TRBJ2-7; TRBD2 aligns across 8 bases. The sample consisted of PBMCs or T cells enriched from blood (not recorded which). The chain's CDR3 is CASSQGSGRNPYEQYF. In DNA form, the CDR3 reads TGCGCCAGCAGCCAAGGGAGCGGGAGAAATCCCTACGAGCAGTACTTC.